Below, 30 T cell receptor beta chains from the same sample are listed, as sequenced in a study of cytomegalovirus exposure and HLA in healthy donors. Use of 60 Vbeta and 13 Jbeta primers characterized the PCR. The table came from immunoSEQ multiplex PCR; TCRdb's copy has only in-frame clones and leaves some out. The table for this sample gives over 110,000 clones. The source material was PBMCs. These TCRs come from a male donor in good health and CMV-seronegative.

This chain links TRBV5-1 with TRBJ2-6; TRBD1 might be the D (6 bases). Trimming left V 4 bases short and J 6 bases short, with 14 bases between. This CDR3 contains 15 residues. Looked up from germline, CDR1 is SGHRS and CDR2 is YFSETQ. For the CDR3, the DNA is TGCGCCAGCAGCAAGACAGGCCTTGAGGCCAACGTCCTGACTTTC. This gives the protein CASSKTGLEANVLTF.

The rearrangement uses TRBV9 and TRBJ2-3, with TRBD2 as a possible D gene (6 bases). Germline V gene lookup returns CDR1 SGDLS and CDR2 YYNGEE. The CDR3 extends over 15 amino acids. V was cut by 2 bases and J by 0 bases, with 10 bases left in between. CDR3: CASSVAGHSTDTQYF. The CDR3 DNA reads as TGTGCCAGCAGCGTGGCGGGGCATAGCACAGATACGCAGTATTTT.

The V gene is TRBV7-8, the J gene TRBJ1-1; D unclear. V gave up 5 bases and J gave up 0 bases, with 10 bases separating them. CDR1 is SGHVS, CDR2 FQNEAQ, per germline. This CDR3 is built from 14 residues. CDR3 nucleotides: TGTGCCAGCAGCGACTACAGCATGAACACTGAAGCTTTCTTT. Translation: CASSDYSMNTEAFF.

This rearrangement joins TRBV12-5 to TRBJ2-2; D is unresolved. CDR1 LGHNT and CDR2 FRNRAP come from the germline V gene. Trimming cost V 5 bases and J 3 bases, with 28 bases left between them. The CDR3 has 20 amino acids. CDR3 sequence: CASGLTEKAAKTPDTGELFF. CDR3 DNA sequence: TGTGCTAGTGGTCTCACAGAGAAAGCCGCGAAAACACCCGACACCGGGGAGCTGTTTTTT.

CDR3 bases: TGCAGCGTTCGCGGGACAGGGGATGGCTACACCTTC. It yields the protein CSVRGTGDGYTF. The V gene is TRBV29-1, the J gene TRBJ1-2; 10 bases line up with TRBD1. Germline trimming cut 5 bases from V and 6 bases from J; bases unmatched to any gene: 3. CDR3 length equals 12 residues. From germline, CDR1 is SQVTM and CDR2 ANQGSEA.

V and J are TRBV5-1 and TRBJ2-7; perhaps TRBD2 as D (6 bases). The CDR3 has 14 residues. V gave up 3 bases and J gave up 0 bases, with 10 bases separating them. Germline V gene lookup returns CDR1 SGHRS and CDR2 YFSETQ. The CDR3 protein is CASSWGLSSYEQYF. CDR3 sequence (DNA): TGCGCCAGCAGCTGGGGACTTTCCTCCTACGAGCAGTACTTC.

The chain joins TRBV11-2 to TRBJ2-5; 7 bases fit TRBD2. Germline-derived CDR1 and CDR2 are SGHAT and FQNNGV. The V segment lost 3 bases and the J segment 2 bases; nucleotides outside the gene matches: 6. The CDR3 totals 15 residues. The CDR3 DNA follows: TGTGCCAGCAGCTTGCTGGAGCGGGGACAAGAGACCCAGTACTTC. It encodes CASSLLERGQETQYF.

The chain uses TRBV6-5 and TRBJ2-7, with 10 bases lining up with TRBD1. Germline CDR1 and CDR2: MNHEY and SVGAGI. V was pared by 10 bases and J by 5 bases, with 11 bases of the junction left unmatched. This CDR3 region has 14 residues. The CDR3, as DNA: TGTGCCACAGCCCCGCCGGGACAGGGGCACGAGCAGTACTTC. It encodes CATAPPGQGHEQYF.

The V gene is TRBV6-5, the J gene TRBJ2-7; D not certain. Germline lookup yields CDR1 MNHEY and CDR2 SVGAGI. The CDR3 is 11 amino acids. Trimming took 6 bases from V and 3 from J, leaving 6 bases between them. CDR3 residues: CASRAGYEQYF. CDR3 nucleotide sequence: TGTGCCAGCAGGGCAGGCTACGAGCAGTACTTC.

The rearrangement links TRBV29-1 to TRBJ2-4; perhaps TRBD1 as D (6 bases). V lost 5 bases to trimming and J lost 1 base, with 12 bases between them. CDR1 and CDR2 from the germline V gene are SQVTM and ANQGSEA. The CDR3 totals 14 residues. The CDR3 sequence: CSVSIDRAKNIQYF. The CDR3 bases are TGCAGCGTTTCCATTGACAGGGCCAAAAACATTCAGTACTTC.

The rearrangement uses TRBV28 and TRBJ1-1, with 8 bases identical to TRBD1. From germline, CDR1 is MDHEN and CDR2 SYDVKM. CDR3 length equals 16 residues. The J segment lost 3 bases and the V segment lost 2 bases, leaving 8 bases of the junction unmatched. The CDR3 loop is CASSLVGAGGHTEAFF. CDR3 nucleotide sequence: TGTGCCAGCAGTTTAGTCGGGGCAGGGGGCCACACTGAAGCTTTCTTT. Supplemented by reference TRBV28 and TRBJ1-1, the full variable domain reads DVKVTQSSRYLVKRTGEKVFLECVQDMDHENMFWYRQDPGLGLRLIYFSYDVKMKEKGDIPEGYSVSREKKERFSLILESASTNQTSMYLCASSLVGAGGHTEAFFGQGTRLTVV.

The V call is TRBV18, the J call TRBJ2-2; 7 bases align to TRBD2. V was clipped by 2 bases and J by 0 bases; unmatched bases: 6. The germline V gene encodes CDR1 KGHSH and CDR2 LQKENI. The CDR3 has 17 amino acids. CDR3 coding DNA: TGTGCCAGCTCACCATTGCGGGAGAGGTCGAACACCGGGGAGCTGTTTTTT. It encodes CASSPLRERSNTGELFF.

The rearrangement joins TRBV11-2 to TRBJ2-7; TRBD2 might be the D (6 bases). Trimming cost V 5 bases and J 4 bases, with 12 bases left between them. Germline lookup yields CDR1 SGHAT and CDR2 FQNNGV. The CDR3 is 13 amino acids. CDR3 residues: CASSRGTLYEQYF. Here the CDR3 DNA reads TGTGCCAGCAGCCGCGGGACTTTATACGAGCAGTACTTC.

CDR3 bases: TGTGCCAGCAGCTTGGTCAGGCGATCGGAGTTCTTC. This encodes CASSLVRRSEFF. This chain uses TRBV5-6 with TRBJ2-1; D remains unclear. Germline values: CDR1 SGHDT, CDR2 YYEEEE. The CDR3 consists of 12 residues. Trimming cost V 0 bases and J 14 bases, with 12 bases left between them.

This chain joins TRBV7-9 and TRBJ2-5; possibly TRBD1 for D (6 bases). This CDR3 comprises 15 residues. The germline V and J ends were trimmed by 2 bases and 2 bases, with 12 bases remaining between them. From germline, CDR1 is SEHNR and CDR2 FQNEAQ (reference sequence). CDR3 bases: TGTGCCAGCAGCTTAACTCGGACAGAGCAAGAGACCCAGTACTTC. It yields the protein CASSLTRTEQETQYF.

The chain employs TRBV7-2 and TRBJ1-1, with 7 bases aligning to TRBD1. This CDR3 comprises 16 residues. CDR1 is SGHTA, CDR2 FQGNSA, per germline. The J segment lost 3 bases and the V segment lost 6 bases, leaving 13 bases of the junction unmatched. The CDR3 sequence: CASRARQGFSDTEAFF. DNA for the CDR3: TGTGCCAGCAGAGCAAGACAGGGATTCTCGGACACTGAAGCTTTCTTT.

This sequence joins TRBV19 and TRBJ1-2; 7 nucleotides agree with TRBD1. J lost 7 bases, V lost 1 base, and 9 bases had no gene match. From germline, CDR1 is LNHDA and CDR2 SQIVND (reference sequence). The length of the CDR3 is 15 residues. CDR3 protein: CASSIAPTGVGGYTF. CDR3 in DNA: TGTGCCAGTAGTATAGCCCCCACAGGGGTTGGTGGCTACACCTTC.

V usage is TRBV28 and J usage is TRBJ1-6; no firm D call. Germline CDR1 MDHEN, CDR2 SYDVKM. The length of the CDR3 is 15 residues. Trimming cost V 2 bases and J 8 bases, with 13 bases left between them. CDR3 in DNA: TGTGCCAGCAGTTTAAGCGGGAGCCCCGATTCACCCCTCCACTTT. Amino acids: CASSLSGSPDSPLHF.

CDR3 in amino acids: CASSLLGGARSNQPQHF. CDR3 coding DNA: TGTGCCAGCTCACTTCTGGGGGGGGCGCGAAGCAATCAGCCCCAGCATTTT. The V and J genes are TRBV18 and TRBJ1-5, with a tentative D call TRBD1 (6 bases). The germline V and J ends were trimmed by 4 bases and 1 base, with 17 bases remaining between them. Germline CDR1 and CDR2: KGHSH and LQKENI. This CDR3 has 17 residues.

This chain joins TRBV20-1 and TRBJ2-1; TRBD2 is a possible D gene (5 bases). CDR1 is DFQATT and CDR2 is SNEGSKA in the germline V gene (reference sequence). The CDR3 runs to 10 residues. V was trimmed by 5 bases and J by 8 bases, leaving 7 bases between them. The CDR3 DNA follows: TGCAGTGCTGAGGGCCATGAGCAGTTCTTC. This sequence encodes CSAEGHEQFF.

The genes are TRBV5-5 and TRBJ1-6; 7 bases are shared with TRBD1. CDR3 length: 17 residues. V lost 4 bases, J lost 3 bases, and 10 bases stayed unmatched. Germline V lookup: CDR1 SGHKS, CDR2 YYEKEE (reference sequence). The chain's CDR3 is CASSNSSRGNYNSPLHF. In DNA, the CDR3 is TGTGCCAGCAGCAATAGTAGCAGGGGGAACTATAATTCACCCCTCCACTTT.

The CDR3, as DNA: TGTGCCAGCAAACACCGGGACTTGAACACCGGGGAGCTGTTTTTT. As protein: CASKHRDLNTGELFF. The chain joins TRBV6-5 to TRBJ2-2; D may be TRBD2 (6 bases). Germline V gene sequence: CDR1 MNHEY, CDR2 SVGAGI. The V gene lost 7 bases and the J gene lost 1 base, with 13 bases spanning the gap. The CDR3 loop spans 15 amino acids.

The chain links TRBV5-1 to TRBJ1-1, with 7 bases aligning to TRBD1. Germline values: CDR1 SGHRS, CDR2 YFSETQ. Trimming at V came to 2 bases and at J to 4 bases, leaving 5 bases not matched to a gene. The CDR3 contains 14 residues. The CDR3 nucleotides read TGCGCCAGCAGCTTCAATAACAGGGGCACTGAAGCTTTCTTT. Translating gives CASSFNNRGTEAFF.

The chain employs TRBV7-8 and TRBJ2-5; 13 bases match TRBD2. Germline V CDR1 and CDR2: SGHVS, FQNEAQ. The CDR3 consists of 16 residues. The J segment lost 4 bases and the V segment lost 5 bases, leaving 7 bases of the junction unmatched. The CDR3, as DNA: TGTGCCAGCAGCCAACTAGCGGGGGGGCAGGGAGAGACCCAGTACTTC. It is translated as CASSQLAGGQGETQYF.

The chain links TRBV5-4 to TRBJ2-1; 11 bases line up with TRBD2. Trimming cost V 2 bases and J 9 bases; bases outside gene matches: 4. The CDR3 covers 14 residues. Germline CDR1 and CDR2: SGHNT and YYREEE (reference sequence). The CDR3 DNA reads TGTGCCAGCAGCTTAGGTAGCGGGAGGGGTGAGCAGTTCTTC. As protein: CASSLGSGRGEQFF.

The genes are TRBV29-1 and TRBJ2-3; 10 positions agree with TRBD2. Germline V gives CDR1 SQVTM, CDR2 ANQGSEA. The CDR3 is 16 amino acids. The V segment lost 3 bases and the J segment 1 base; nucleotides outside the gene matches: 7. The CDR3 loop reads CSVDLAGTSGTDTQYF. In DNA form, the CDR3 reads TGCAGCGTTGATTTAGCCGGGACTAGCGGCACAGATACGCAGTATTTT.

The rearrangement uses TRBV19 and TRBJ2-2, with D perhaps matching TRBD1 (5 bases). The germline CDR1 and CDR2 sequences are LNHDA and SQIVND (reference sequence). This CDR3 spans 13 amino acids. V was pared by 2 bases and J by 6 bases, with 7 bases between. The CDR3 protein is CASSIKGPGELFF. The DNA for the CDR3 is TGTGCCAGTAGTATAAAGGGGCCCGGGGAGCTGTTTTTT.

The chain couples TRBV29-1 to TRBJ2-5, with 8 positions matching TRBD2. Germline V lookup: CDR1 SQVTM, CDR2 ANQGSEA. The ends lost 8 bases at V and 3 bases at J; junction bases unmatched: 2. The length of the CDR3 is 11 residues. The CDR3 DNA follows: TGCAGCTCGCGGGGGGAAGAGACCCAGTACTTC. Its protein is CSSRGEETQYF. The full variable domain, in which reference TRBV29-1 and TRBJ2-5 provide the parts outside the CDR3, is SAVISQKPSRDICQRGTSLTIQCQVDSQVTMMFWYRQQPGQSLTLIATANQGSEATYESGFVIDKFPISRPNLTFSTLTVSNMSPEDSSIYLCSSRGEETQYFGPGTRLLVL.

The chain recombines TRBV6-1 with TRBJ1-3; D is undetermined. Between the trimmed V and J ends, which lost 5 bases and 7 bases, there was a span of 9 bases. CDR3 length: 12 residues. Per germline, CDR1 MNHNS and CDR2 SASEGT. The CDR3 nucleotides read TGTGCCAGCAGTCCGTCCGGTAACACCATATATTTT. It is translated as CASSPSGNTIYF.

The chain recombines TRBV30 with TRBJ1-5, with a weak D call TRBD1 (5 bases). The V gene lost 0 bases and the J gene lost 7 bases, with 13 bases spanning the gap. The CDR3 length is 14 residues. The germline V gene encodes CDR1 GTSNPN and CDR2 SVGIG (reference sequence). CDR3 amino acids: CAWSVLETVQPQHF. The CDR3 DNA reads as TGTGCCTGGAGTGTACTGGAGACAGTGCAGCCCCAGCATTTT.